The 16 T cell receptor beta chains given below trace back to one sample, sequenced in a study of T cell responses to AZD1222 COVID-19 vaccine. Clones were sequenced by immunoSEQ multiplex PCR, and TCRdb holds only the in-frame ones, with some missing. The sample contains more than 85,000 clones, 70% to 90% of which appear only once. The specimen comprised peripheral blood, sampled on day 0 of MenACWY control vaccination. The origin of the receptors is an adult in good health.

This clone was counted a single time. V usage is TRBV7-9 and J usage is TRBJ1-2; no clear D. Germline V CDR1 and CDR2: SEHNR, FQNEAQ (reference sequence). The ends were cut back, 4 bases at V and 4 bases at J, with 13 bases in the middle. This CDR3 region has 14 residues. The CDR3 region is CASSSTEDSYGYTF. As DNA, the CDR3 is TGTGCCAGCAGCTCCACGGAGGACTCCTATGGCTACACCTTC.

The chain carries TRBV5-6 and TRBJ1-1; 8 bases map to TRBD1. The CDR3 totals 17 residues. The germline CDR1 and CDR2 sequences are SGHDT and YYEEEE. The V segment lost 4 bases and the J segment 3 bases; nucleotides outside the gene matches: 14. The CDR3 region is CASSTSSGGRTDTEAFF. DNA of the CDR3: TGTGCCAGCAGCACTTCATCAGGGGGCAGGACGGACACTGAAGCTTTCTTT. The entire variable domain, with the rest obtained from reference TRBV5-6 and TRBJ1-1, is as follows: DAGVTQSPTHLIKTRGQQVTLRCSPKSGHDTVSWYQQALGQGPQFIFQYYEEEERQRGNFPDRFSGHQFPNYSSELNVNALLLGDSALYLCASSTSSGGRTDTEAFFGQGTRLTVV.

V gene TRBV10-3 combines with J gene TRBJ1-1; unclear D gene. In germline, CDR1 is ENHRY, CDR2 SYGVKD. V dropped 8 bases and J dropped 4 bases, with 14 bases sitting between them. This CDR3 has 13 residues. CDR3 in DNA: TGTGCCATCTCCGGGGATTTTGCCACTGAAGCTTTCTTT. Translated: CAISGDFATEAFF.

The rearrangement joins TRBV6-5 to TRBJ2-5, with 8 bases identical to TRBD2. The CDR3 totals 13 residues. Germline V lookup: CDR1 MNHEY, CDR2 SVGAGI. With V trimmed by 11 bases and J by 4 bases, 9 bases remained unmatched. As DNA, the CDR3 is TGTGCCGCCGGGGGGGCCGCGGCAGAGACCCAGTACTTC. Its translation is CAAGGAAAETQYF.

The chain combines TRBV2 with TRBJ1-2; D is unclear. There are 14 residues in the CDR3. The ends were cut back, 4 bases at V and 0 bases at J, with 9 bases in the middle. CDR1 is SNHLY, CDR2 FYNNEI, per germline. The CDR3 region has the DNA TGTGCCAGCAGTGCGCAGTCTACTAACTATGGCTACACCTTC. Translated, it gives CASSAQSTNYGYTF.

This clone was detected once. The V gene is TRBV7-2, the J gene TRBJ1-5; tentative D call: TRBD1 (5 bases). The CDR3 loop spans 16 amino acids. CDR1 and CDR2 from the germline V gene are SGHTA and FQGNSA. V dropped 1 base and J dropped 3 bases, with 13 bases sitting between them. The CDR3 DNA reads TGTGCCAGCAGCTTAGTTTCCGGGGCTACCAATCAGCCCCAGCATTTT. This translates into CASSLVSGATNQPQHF.

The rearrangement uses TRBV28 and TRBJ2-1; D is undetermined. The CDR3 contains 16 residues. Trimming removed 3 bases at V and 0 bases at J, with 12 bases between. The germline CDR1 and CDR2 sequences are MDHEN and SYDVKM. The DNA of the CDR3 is TGTGCCAGCAGTTTCCAGCCTAGTAGCTCCTACAATGAGCAGTTCTTC. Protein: CASSFQPSSSYNEQFF.

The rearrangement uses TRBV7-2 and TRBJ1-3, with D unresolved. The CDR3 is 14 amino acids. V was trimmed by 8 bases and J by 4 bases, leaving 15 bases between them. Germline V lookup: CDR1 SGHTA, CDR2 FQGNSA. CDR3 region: CASQSQAGGNTIYF. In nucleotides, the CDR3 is TGTGCCAGCCAAAGCCAGGCGGGAGGAAACACCATATATTTT.

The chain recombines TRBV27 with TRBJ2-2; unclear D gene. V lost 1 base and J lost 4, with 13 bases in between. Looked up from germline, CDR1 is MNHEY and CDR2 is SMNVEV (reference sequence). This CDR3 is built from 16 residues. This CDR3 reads CASSLWQIASTGELFF. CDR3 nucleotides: TGTGCCAGCAGTTTATGGCAAATCGCTAGCACCGGGGAGCTGTTTTTT.

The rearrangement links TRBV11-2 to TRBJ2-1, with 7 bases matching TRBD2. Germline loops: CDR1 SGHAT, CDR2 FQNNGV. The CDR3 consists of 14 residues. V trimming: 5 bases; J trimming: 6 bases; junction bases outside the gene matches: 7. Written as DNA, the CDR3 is TGTGCCAGCAGCCCGTCCGGACTAGTCAATGAGCAGTTCTTC. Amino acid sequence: CASSPSGLVNEQFF. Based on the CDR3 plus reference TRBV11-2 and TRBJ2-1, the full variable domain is EAGVAQSPRYKIIEKRQSVAFWCNPISGHATLYWYQQILGQGPKLLIQFQNNGVVDDSQLPKDRFSAERLKGVDSTLKIQPAKLEDSAVYLCASSPSGLVNEQFFGPGTRLTVL.

The CDR3 coding sequence is TGTGCCAGCAGCTTTCAGGGGCGGCCCCACGAGCAGTACTTC. It encodes CASSFQGRPHEQYF. The chain recombines TRBV5-4 with TRBJ2-7; D perhaps matches TRBD1 (6 bases). Germline assignment: CDR1 SGHNT and CDR2 YYREEE (reference sequence). Trimming left V 2 bases short and J 5 bases short, with 14 bases between. The CDR3 totals 14 residues. The variable domain in full, completed from reference TRBV5-4 and TRBJ2-7, reads ETGVTQSPTHLIKTRGQQVTLRCSSQSGHNTVSWYQQALGQGPQFIFQYYREEENGRGNFPPRFSGLQFPNYSSELNVNALELDDSALYLCASSFQGRPHEQYFGPGTRLTVT.

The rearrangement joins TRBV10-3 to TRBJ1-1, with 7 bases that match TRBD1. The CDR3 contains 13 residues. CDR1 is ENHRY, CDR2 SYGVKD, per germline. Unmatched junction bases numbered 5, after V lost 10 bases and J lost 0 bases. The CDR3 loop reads CATWGQMNTEAFF. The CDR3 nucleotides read TGTGCCACCTGGGGACAGATGAACACTGAAGCTTTCTTT.

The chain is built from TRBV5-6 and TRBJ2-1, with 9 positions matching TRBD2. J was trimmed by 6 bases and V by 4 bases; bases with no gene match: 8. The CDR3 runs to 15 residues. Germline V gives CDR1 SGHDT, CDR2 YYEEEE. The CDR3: CASSRRSGRFNEQFF. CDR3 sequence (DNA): TGTGCCAGCAGCCGAAGGAGCGGGAGGTTCAATGAGCAGTTCTTC.

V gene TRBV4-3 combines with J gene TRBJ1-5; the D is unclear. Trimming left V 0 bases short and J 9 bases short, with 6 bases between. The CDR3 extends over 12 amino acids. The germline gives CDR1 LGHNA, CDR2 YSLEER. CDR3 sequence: CASSQDWGPQHF. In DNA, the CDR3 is TGCGCCAGCAGCCAAGACTGGGGGCCCCAGCATTTT.

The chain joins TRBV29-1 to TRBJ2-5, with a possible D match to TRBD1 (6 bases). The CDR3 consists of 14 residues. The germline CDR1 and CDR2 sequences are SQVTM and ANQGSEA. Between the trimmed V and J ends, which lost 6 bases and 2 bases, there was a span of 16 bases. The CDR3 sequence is CSVPGQSAQETQYF. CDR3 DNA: TGCAGCGTCCCCGGACAGAGCGCACAAGAGACCCAGTACTTC.

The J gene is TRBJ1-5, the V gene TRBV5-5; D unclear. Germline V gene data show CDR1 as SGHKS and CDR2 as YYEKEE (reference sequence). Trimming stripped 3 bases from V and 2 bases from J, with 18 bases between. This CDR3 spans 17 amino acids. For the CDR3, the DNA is TGTGCCAGCAGCTGGGGAGGGAGGACGAGGGGCAATCAGCCCCAGCATTTT. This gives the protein CASSWGGRTRGNQPQHF.